This T cell receptor beta chain comes out of a study of T cell responses to AZD1222 COVID-19 vaccine. With respect to this clone: The antigen remains unidentified.

Study-wide points: Regions 160-218 and 743-854 dominated among vaccine-associated CD4 TCRs spanning spike. The donor group comprised mostly white British people and more females; the analysis possibly underestimated clonal diversity.

Profiled with immunoSEQ multiplex PCR; TCRdb holds only in-frame clones, not every one. The sample lists roughly 180,000 clones; 75% to 90% were seen once. CDR1 is SGHNT and CDR2 is YYREEE in the germline V gene (reference sequence). The CDR3 has 15 residues. The ends were cut back, 0 bases at V and 5 bases at J, with 14 bases in the middle. The chain links TRBV5-4 to TRBJ1-1; no definite D call. This TCR derives from an adult in good health. The specimen comprised peripheral blood, sampled on day 0 of AZD1222 vaccination. CDR3 coding DNA: TGTGCCAGCAGCTTGGGAGGTCCCCGGCCTACTGAAGCTTTCTTT. Translation: CASSLGGPRPTEAFF.